This T cell receptor beta chain stems from a study of blood T cell repertoires in COVID-19. At the level of the study: Sources were T cells, B-cell-depleted T cells, or PBMCs; the material itself was cDNA or gDNA.

Germline-derived CDR1 and CDR2 are MDHEN and SYDVKM. The CDR3 covers 16 residues. After removal of 2 bases from V and 7 bases from J, the junction contained 14 bases not matched to a gene. Profiled with immunoSEQ multiplex PCR; TCRdb holds only in-frame clones, not every one. The sample holds roughly 160,000 clones, 85% to 90% seen once. This rearrangement joins TRBV28 to TRBJ2-7, with 7 nucleotides matching TRBD2. Sample: peripheral blood. The TCR comes from a woman older than 75 with COVID-19, enrolled during active disease. As DNA, the CDR3 is TGTGCCAGCAGTTTAAGGTCTGACCCCGGCGGGGGAGAGCAGTACTTC. Translation: CASSLRSDPGGGEQYF.